This TCR beta chain was identified during a study of blood T cell repertoires in COVID-19. Produced via immunoSEQ multiplex PCR; TCRdb's table is partial and in-frame only. Of under 100,000 clones in the sample, under 85% were seen once. CDR3 length: 14 residues. CDR1 and CDR2 from the germline V gene are GTSNPN and SVGIG (reference sequence). Trimming left V 4 bases short and J 4 bases short, with 14 bases between. The sequenced sample consisted of peripheral blood. The receptor was isolated from a woman in her 70s with acute or convalescent COVID-19. The V gene is TRBV30, the J gene TRBJ2-1, with a possible D match to TRBD2 (6 bases). In nucleotides, the CDR3 is TGTGCCTGGACGCGGGACGCGGGATACAATGAGCAGTTCTTC. Its translation is CAWTRDAGYNEQFF.